The clone carrying this T cell receptor beta chain was seen many times. This entry belongs to a study of neurological immune-mediated disorders. The V gene's germline CDR1 is SEHNR and CDR2 FQNEAQ (reference sequence). The CDR3 length is 15 residues. The J segment lost 1 base and the V segment lost 5 bases, leaving 6 bases of the junction unmatched. Via MiXCR, TCRdb re-called the 5' RACE reads, giving one row per CDR3 protein. The data contain roughly 75,000 distinct CDR3 sequences, 2.6% of them seen just once; the ten biggest clones take up roughly 1.2%. The receptor's source is a woman younger than 45 with multiple sclerosis. The V and J genes are TRBV7-9 and TRBJ2-5, with 8 bases fitting TRBD1. The sequencing input was PBMCs. The CDR3 reads CASSEPGQVQETQYF. The DNA of the CDR3 is TGTGCCAGCAGCGAGCCGGGACAGGTCCAAGAGACCCAGTACTTC.